The clone carrying this TCR beta chain was recorded a few times. The data derive from a study of T-cell reconstitution after alpha-beta-depleted transplantation in children. TCRbeta library construction was performed incorporating unique molecular identifiers. TCRdb redid the calling of the PCR reads with MiXCR, one entry per CDR3 protein. The sample holds around 200,000 distinct CDR3 sequences; about 6.8% are singletons and the top ten take about 3%. Germline loops: CDR1 SGHAT, CDR2 FQNNGV. The germline V and J ends were trimmed by 3 bases and 8 bases, with 16 bases remaining between them. The CDR3 extends over 15 amino acids.

V and J are TRBV11-2 and TRBJ1-4; TRBD1 is a possible D gene (5 bases). Here the sequenced sample was PBMCs from the stem cell graft donor, taken from the stem cell graft. This clonotype was obtained from a human donor who donated a stem cell graft to a child with Wiskott-Aldrich syndrome. The CDR3 spells CASSFMGGREEKLFF. As DNA, the CDR3 is TGTGCCAGCAGCTTTATGGGGGGAAGAGAAGAAAAACTGTTTTTT.